The 16 T cell receptor beta chains below all came from one sample that was sequenced in a study of blood T cell repertoires in COVID-19. The table came from immunoSEQ multiplex PCR; TCRdb's copy has only in-frame clones and leaves some out. The sample lists about 91,000 clones; over 70% were seen once. Sequencing input: peripheral blood. The receptors were gathered from a man aged 65-85 years with acute or convalescent COVID-19.

The chain couples TRBV5-4 to TRBJ1-4, with D possibly being TRBD1 (6 bases). V was clipped by 4 bases and J by 2 bases, with 12 bases between them. In germline, CDR1 is SGHNT, CDR2 YYREEE (reference sequence). The CDR3 is made up of 15 amino acids. CDR3 sequence reads: CASSLRQETNEKLFF. The CDR3 nucleotides read TGTGCCAGCAGCCTAAGACAGGAGACTAATGAAAAACTGTTTTTT.

The chain uses TRBV7-9 and TRBJ2-7; D perhaps matches TRBD1 (5 bases). CDR1 is SEHNR and CDR2 is FQNEAQ in the germline V gene (reference sequence). The CDR3 is made up of 13 amino acids. Trimming cost V 10 bases and J 2 bases, with 15 bases left between them. CDR3 nucleotides: TGTGCCACCAACCCACAGGTAGCCTACGAGCAGTACTTC. Translating gives CATNPQVAYEQYF.

The V and J genes are TRBV5-4 and TRBJ2-4; a weak D match, TRBD2 (6 bases). Germline loops: CDR1 SGHNT, CDR2 YYREEE (reference sequence). V was clipped by 4 bases and J by 6 bases, with 14 bases between them. CDR3 size: 14 residues. The CDR3 reads CASSLGTPGNIQYF. Written as DNA, the CDR3 is TGTGCCAGCAGCCTCGGGACTCCAGGAAACATTCAGTACTTC.

The chain joins TRBV18 to TRBJ1-2, with D perhaps TRBD1 (6 bases). The CDR3 is 13 amino acids. CDR1 and CDR2 from the germline V gene are KGHSH and LQKENI. Deletions cut 8 bases from V and 2 bases from J, with 12 bases between. CDR3 region: CASRAGANYGYTF. The CDR3 coding sequence is TGTGCCAGCCGGGCGGGGGCAAACTATGGCTACACCTTC.

The chain has TRBV3-1 (or the pseudogene TRBV3-2) and TRBJ1-2, with D unclear. This CDR3 spans 15 amino acids. Germline CDR1 and CDR2: LGHDT and YNNKEL (reference sequence). The V end was cut by 2 bases, the J end by 0 bases, with 10 bases between. The CDR3 here is CASSQRNLANYGYTF. The CDR3 coding sequence is TGTGCCAGCAGCCAAAGAAATCTAGCTAACTATGGCTACACCTTC.

This rearrangement joins TRBV11-1 to TRBJ1-1; no definite D call. Trimming pared 3 bases from V and 0 bases from J, leaving 8 bases between. The CDR3 has 14 amino acids. CDR1 SGHAT and CDR2 FQDESV come from the germline V gene (reference sequence). CDR3 DNA: TGTGCCAGCAGCTTGAGCTCAATGAACACTGAAGCTTTCTTT. This sequence encodes CASSLSSMNTEAFF.

The CDR3 protein is CASSLYRGSSGNTIYF. In DNA, the CDR3 is TGTGCCAGCAGTTTATATCGGGGTAGCTCTGGAAACACCATATATTTT. The chain is built from TRBV28 and TRBJ1-3, with D unclear. The germline V gene encodes CDR1 MDHEN and CDR2 SYDVKM. The CDR3 has 16 amino acids. Trimming took 1 base from V and 0 from J, leaving 10 bases between them.

This clone came up once. In DNA, the CDR3 is TGTGCCAGCAGTTCTCTCCGATACAGGCCGTCTACCTCCTACGAGCAGTACTTC. The encoded protein is CASSSLRYRPSTSYEQYF. The gene calls are TRBV6-2 or TRBV6-3 and TRBJ2-7, with a possible D match to TRBD1 (5 bases). Trimming shortened V by 4 bases and J by 0 bases, and 22 bases separated the two germline ends. The CDR3 totals 18 residues. Germline V gene sequence: CDR1 MNHEY, CDR2 SVGEGT.

The chain has TRBV6-5 and TRBJ1-2; D is unresolved. The germline V gene has CDR1 MNHEY and CDR2 SVGAGI. This CDR3 has 12 amino acids. Trimming removed 1 base at V and 8 bases at J, with 8 bases between. CDR3 in amino acids: CASSYYGGGYTF. The CDR3 region has the DNA TGTGCCAGCAGTTACTATGGAGGGGGCTACACCTTC.

This clone has more than one count but fewer than ten. The chain combines TRBV5-1 with TRBJ2-1; 13 bases fit TRBD2. The V and J ends lost 4 bases and 10 bases, in that order; junction bases with no gene match: 8. In germline, CDR1 is SGHRS, CDR2 YFSETQ. The CDR3 covers 15 residues. In DNA form, the CDR3 reads TGCGCCAGCAGCCAGAGGACTAGCGGGAGAGGGGAGCAGTTCTTC. Translation gives CASSQRTSGRGEQFF.

This chain uses TRBV7-2 with TRBJ2-5, with D perhaps TRBD1 (6 bases). The V end was cut by 0 bases, the J end by 5 bases, with 10 bases between. Per germline, CDR1 SGHTA and CDR2 FQGNSA. CDR3 length: 14 amino acids. In DNA form, the CDR3 reads TGTGCCAGCAGCTTAGCCCACAGGGAGGAGACCCAGTACTTC. Its protein product is CASSLAHREETQYF.

This chain uses TRBV5-1 with TRBJ1-5; 10 bases are shared with TRBD1. V was clipped by 4 bases and J by 6 bases; unmatched bases: 4. This CDR3 has 14 amino acids. The germline V gene has CDR1 SGHRS and CDR2 YFSETQ. The DNA of the CDR3 is TGCGCCAGCAGCCCGACAGGGGGCGTTCAGCCCCAGCATTTT. Translation gives CASSPTGGVQPQHF.

This chain uses TRBV12-2 with TRBJ2-7; the table's TRBD2 call for D was not verified on the DNA. TRBV12-2 corresponds to a pseudogene. CDR3 length: 21 residues. CDR3 protein: CASRLNREKGTSGKGLDEQYF. The CDR3 DNA reads as TGTGCAAGTCGCTTAAACCGAGAGAAGGGGACTAGCGGGAAGGGACTGGACGAGCAGTACTTC.

J is TRBJ1-4 and V is TRBV7-9; D is ambiguous. Between the trimmed V and J ends, which lost 5 bases and 8 bases, there was a span of 15 bases. Germline V gene lookup returns CDR1 SEHNR and CDR2 FQNEAQ (reference sequence). This CDR3 comprises 14 residues. The chain's CDR3 is CASSPRGSGEKLFF. The CDR3 DNA reads TGTGCCAGCAGCCCCCGTGGCTCGGGGGAAAAACTGTTTTTT.

V and J are TRBV7-8 and TRBJ1-4; 11 bases map to TRBD1. The CDR3 extends over 14 amino acids. J gave up 5 bases and V 5 bases, and 1 base lay outside the gene matches. Germline CDR1 is SGHVS and CDR2 is FQNEAQ. CDR3: CASSRDRGNEKLFF. DNA for the CDR3: TGTGCCAGCAGCAGGGACAGGGGGAATGAAAAACTGTTTTTT.

V is TRBV6-5 and J is TRBJ1-1, with D perhaps TRBD1 (5 bases). Germline values: CDR1 MNHEY, CDR2 SVGAGI. The CDR3 consists of 13 residues. V was pared by 4 bases and J by 6 bases, with 12 bases between. In DNA, the CDR3 is TGTGCCAGCAGTTCCCTCCGACAGTCTGAAGCTTTCTTT. Its protein product is CASSSLRQSEAFF.